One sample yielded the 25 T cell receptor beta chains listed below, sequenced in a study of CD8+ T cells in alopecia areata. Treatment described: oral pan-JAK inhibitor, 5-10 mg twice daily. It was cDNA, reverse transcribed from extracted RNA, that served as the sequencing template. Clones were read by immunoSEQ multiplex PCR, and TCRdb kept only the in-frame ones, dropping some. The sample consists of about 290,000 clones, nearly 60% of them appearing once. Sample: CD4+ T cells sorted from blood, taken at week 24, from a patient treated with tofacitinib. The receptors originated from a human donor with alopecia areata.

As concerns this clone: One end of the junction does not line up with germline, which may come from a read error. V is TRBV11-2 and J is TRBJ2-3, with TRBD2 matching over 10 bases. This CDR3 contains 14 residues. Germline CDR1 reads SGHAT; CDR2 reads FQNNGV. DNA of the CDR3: TGTGCCAGCAGCTTAGATCTAGCGGGGGCGACCCGTTTATTT. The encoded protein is CASSLDLAGATRLF.

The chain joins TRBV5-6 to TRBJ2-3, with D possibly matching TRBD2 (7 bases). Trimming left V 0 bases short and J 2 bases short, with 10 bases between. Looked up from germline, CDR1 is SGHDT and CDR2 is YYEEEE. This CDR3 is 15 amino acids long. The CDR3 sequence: CASSLEGGPTDTQYF. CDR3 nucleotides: TGTGCCAGCAGCTTGGAGGGGGGGCCCACAGATACGCAGTATTTT. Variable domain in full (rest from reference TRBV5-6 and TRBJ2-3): DAGVTQSPTHLIKTRGQQVTLRCSPKSGHDTVSWYQQALGQGPQFIFQYYEEEERQRGNFPDRFSGHQFPNYSSELNVNALLLGDSALYLCASSLEGGPTDTQYFGPGTRLTVL.

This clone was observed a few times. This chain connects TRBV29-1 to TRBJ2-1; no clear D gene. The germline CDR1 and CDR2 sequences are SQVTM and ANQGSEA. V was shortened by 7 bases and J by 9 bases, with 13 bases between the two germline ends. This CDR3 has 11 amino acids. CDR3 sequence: CSAPAGVEQFF. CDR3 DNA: TGCAGCGCCCCCGCCGGCGTTGAGCAGTTCTTC.

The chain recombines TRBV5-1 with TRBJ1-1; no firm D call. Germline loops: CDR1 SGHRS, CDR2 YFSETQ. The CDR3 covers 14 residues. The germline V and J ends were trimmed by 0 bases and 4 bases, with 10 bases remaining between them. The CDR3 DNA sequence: TGCGCCAGCAGCTTGGTATCCGGGAGCACTGAAGCTTTCTTT. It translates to CASSLVSGSTEAFF.

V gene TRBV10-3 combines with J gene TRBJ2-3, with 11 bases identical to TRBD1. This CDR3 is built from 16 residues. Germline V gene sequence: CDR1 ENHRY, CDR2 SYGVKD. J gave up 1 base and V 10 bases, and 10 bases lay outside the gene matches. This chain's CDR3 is CATQDRGRKGTDTQYF. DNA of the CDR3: TGTGCCACCCAGGACAGGGGGCGGAAGGGCACAGATACGCAGTATTTT.

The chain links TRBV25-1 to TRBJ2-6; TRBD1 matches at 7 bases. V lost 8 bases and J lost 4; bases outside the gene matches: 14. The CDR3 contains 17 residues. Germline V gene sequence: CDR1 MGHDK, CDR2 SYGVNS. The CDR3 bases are TGTGCCAGCGCTAGTGTGAAGGGGGCTTACGGGGCCAACGTCCTGACTTTC. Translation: CASASVKGAYGANVLTF.

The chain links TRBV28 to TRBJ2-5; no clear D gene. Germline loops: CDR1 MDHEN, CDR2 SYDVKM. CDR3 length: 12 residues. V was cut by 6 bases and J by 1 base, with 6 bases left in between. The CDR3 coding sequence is TGTGCCAGCAGCTCTATCCAAGAGACCCAGTACTTC. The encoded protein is CASSSIQETQYF. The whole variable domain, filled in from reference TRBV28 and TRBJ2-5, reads DVKVTQSSRYLVKRTGEKVFLECVQDMDHENMFWYRQDPGLGLRLIYFSYDVKMKEKGDIPEGYSVSREKKERFSLILESASTNQTSMYLCASSSIQETQYFGPGTRLLVL.

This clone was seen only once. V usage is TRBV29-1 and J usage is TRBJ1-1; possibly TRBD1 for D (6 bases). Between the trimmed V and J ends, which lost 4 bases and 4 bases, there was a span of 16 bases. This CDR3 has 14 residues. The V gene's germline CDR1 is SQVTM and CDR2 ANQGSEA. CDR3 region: CSVVGGALGTEAFF. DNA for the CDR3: TGCAGCGTTGTCGGGGGGGCGCTGGGCACTGAAGCTTTCTTT. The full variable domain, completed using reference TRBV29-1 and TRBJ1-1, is SAVISQKPSRDICQRGTSLTIQCQVDSQVTMMFWYRQQPGQSLTLIATANQGSEATYESGFVIDKFPISRPNLTFSTLTVSNMSPEDSSIYLCSVVGGALGTEAFFGQGTRLTVV.

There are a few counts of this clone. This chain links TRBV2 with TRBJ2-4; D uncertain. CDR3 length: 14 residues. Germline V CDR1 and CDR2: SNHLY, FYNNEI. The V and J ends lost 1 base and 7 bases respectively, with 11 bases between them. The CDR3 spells CASSEDDMRNIQYF. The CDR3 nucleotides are TGTGCCAGCAGTGAAGATGATATGAGGAACATTCAGTACTTC. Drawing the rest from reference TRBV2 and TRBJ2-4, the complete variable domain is EPEVTQTPSHQVTQMGQEVILRCVPISNHLYFYWYRQILGQKVEFLVSFYNNEISEKSEIFDDQFSVERPDGSNFTLKIRSTKLEDSAMYFCASSEDDMRNIQYFGAGTRLSVL.

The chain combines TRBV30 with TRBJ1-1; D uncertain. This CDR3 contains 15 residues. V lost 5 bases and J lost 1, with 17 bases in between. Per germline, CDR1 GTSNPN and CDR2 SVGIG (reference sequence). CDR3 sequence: CAWQYPYETNTEAFF. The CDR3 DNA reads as TGTGCCTGGCAGTACCCCTACGAAACGAACACTGAAGCTTTCTTT.

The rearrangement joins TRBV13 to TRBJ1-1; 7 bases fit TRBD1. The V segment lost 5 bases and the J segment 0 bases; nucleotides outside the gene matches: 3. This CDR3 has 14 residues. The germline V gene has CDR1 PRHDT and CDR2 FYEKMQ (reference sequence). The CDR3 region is CASSIDRVNTEAFF. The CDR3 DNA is TGTGCCAGCAGCATCGACAGGGTGAACACTGAAGCTTTCTTT. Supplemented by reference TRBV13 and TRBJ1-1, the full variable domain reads AAGVIQSPRHLIKEKRETATLKCYPIPRHDTVYWYQQGPGQDPQFLISFYEKMQSDKGSIPDRFSAQQFSDYHSELNMSSLELGDSALYFCASSIDRVNTEAFFGQGTRLTVV.

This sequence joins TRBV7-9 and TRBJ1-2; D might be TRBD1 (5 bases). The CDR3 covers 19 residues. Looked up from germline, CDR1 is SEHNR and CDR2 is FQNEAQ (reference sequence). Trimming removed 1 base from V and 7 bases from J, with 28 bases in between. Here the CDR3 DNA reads TGTGCCAGCAGCTTAGAGGCTAGAACAGGAGGCTCTCCTCCCTCTGGCTACACCTTC. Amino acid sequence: CASSLEARTGGSPPSGYTF.

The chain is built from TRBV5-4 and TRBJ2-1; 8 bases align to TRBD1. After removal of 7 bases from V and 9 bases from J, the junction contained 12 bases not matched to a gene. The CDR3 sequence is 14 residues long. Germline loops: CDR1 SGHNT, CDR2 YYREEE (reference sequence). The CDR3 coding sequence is TGTGCCAGCTCAGGGGGCAGGGAACGGGGTGAGCAGTTCTTC. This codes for CASSGGRERGEQFF.

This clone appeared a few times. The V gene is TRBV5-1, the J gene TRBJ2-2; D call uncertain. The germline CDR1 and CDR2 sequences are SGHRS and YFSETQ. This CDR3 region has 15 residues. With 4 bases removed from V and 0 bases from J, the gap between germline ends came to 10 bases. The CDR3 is CASSLRRSNTGELFF. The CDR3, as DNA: TGCGCCAGCAGCCTTCGGAGATCGAACACCGGGGAGCTGTTTTTT.

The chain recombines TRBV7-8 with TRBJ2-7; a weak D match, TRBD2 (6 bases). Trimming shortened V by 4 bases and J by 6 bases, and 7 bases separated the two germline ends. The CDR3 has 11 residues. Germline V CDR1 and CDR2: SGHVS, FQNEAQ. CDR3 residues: CASSWEVEQYF. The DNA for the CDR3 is TGTGCCAGCAGCTGGGAGGTCGAGCAGTACTTC. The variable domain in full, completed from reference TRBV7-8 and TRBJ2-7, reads GAGVSQSPRYKVAKRGQDVALRCDPISGHVSLFWYQQALGQGPEFLTYFQNEAQLDKSGLPSDRFFAERPEGSVSTLKIQRTQQEDSAVYLCASSWEVEQYFGPGTRLTVT.

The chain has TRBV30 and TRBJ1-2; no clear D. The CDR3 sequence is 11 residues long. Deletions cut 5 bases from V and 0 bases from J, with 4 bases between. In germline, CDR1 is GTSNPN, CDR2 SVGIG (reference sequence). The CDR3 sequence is CAWGANYGYTF. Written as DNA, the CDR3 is TGTGCCTGGGGGGCTAACTATGGCTACACCTTC.

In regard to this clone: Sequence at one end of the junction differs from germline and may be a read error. In DNA, the CDR3 is TGTGCCAGCAGCCAACTCCGCTTC. Translated, it gives CASSQLRF. The genes are TRBV5-4 and TRBJ1-2; unclear D gene. This CDR3 is 8 amino acids long. In germline, CDR1 is SGHNT, CDR2 YYREEE (reference sequence).

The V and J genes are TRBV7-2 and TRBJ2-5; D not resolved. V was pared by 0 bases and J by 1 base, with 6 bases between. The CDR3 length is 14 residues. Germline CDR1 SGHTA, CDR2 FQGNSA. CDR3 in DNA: TGTGCCAGCAGCTTAGCCTCAGCCCAAGAGACCCAGTACTTC. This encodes CASSLASAQETQYF.

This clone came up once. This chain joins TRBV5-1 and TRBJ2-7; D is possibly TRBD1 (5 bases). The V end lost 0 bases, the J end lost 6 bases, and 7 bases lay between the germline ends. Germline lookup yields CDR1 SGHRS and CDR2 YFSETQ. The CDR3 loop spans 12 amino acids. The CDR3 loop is CASSLGQLEQYF. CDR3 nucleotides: TGCGCCAGCAGCTTGGGACAGCTCGAGCAGTACTTC.

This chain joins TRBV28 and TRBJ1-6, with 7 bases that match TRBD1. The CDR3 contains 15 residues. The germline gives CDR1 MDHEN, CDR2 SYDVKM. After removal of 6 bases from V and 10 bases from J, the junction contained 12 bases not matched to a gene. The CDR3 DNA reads TGTGCCAGCAGGGGACGACAGGGACAAGGGTCACCCCTCCACTTT. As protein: CASRGRQGQGSPLHF.

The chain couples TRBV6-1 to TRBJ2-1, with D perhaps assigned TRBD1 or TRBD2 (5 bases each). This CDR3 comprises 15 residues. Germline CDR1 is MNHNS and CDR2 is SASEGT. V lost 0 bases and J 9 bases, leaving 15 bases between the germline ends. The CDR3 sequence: CASSEASRVGTEQFF. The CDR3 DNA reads TGTGCCAGCAGTGAAGCGAGTAGGGTAGGGACTGAGCAGTTCTTC.

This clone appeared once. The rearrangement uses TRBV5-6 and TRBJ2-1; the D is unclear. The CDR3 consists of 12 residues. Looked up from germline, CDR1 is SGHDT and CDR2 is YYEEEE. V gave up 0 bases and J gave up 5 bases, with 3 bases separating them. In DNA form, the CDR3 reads TGTGCCAGCAGCTTGGACAACAATGAGCAGTTCTTC. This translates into CASSLDNNEQFF.

Here the CDR3 DNA reads TGTGCCAGCAGCCAACAGGGAAAGGGCCAGCCCCAGCATTTT. It yields the protein CASSQQGKGQPQHF. The J gene is TRBJ1-5, the V gene TRBV7-9, with D possibly being TRBD1 (6 bases). This CDR3 has 14 residues. Trimming removed 5 bases at V and 7 bases at J, with 15 bases between. Germline V gene lookup returns CDR1 SEHNR and CDR2 FQNEAQ (reference sequence).

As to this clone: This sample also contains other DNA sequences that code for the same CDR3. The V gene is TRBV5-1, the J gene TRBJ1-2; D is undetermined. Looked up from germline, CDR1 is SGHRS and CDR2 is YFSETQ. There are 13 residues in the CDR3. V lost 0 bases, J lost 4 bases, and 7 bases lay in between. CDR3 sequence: CASSLEGSYGYTF. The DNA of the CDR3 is TGCGCCAGCAGCTTGGAAGGAAGCTATGGCTACACCTTC.

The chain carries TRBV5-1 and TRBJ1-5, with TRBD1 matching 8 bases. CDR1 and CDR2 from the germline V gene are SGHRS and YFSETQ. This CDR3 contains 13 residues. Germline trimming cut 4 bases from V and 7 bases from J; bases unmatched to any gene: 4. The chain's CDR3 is CASSLTGEQPQHF. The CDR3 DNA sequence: TGCGCCAGCAGCCTGACAGGGGAACAGCCCCAGCATTTT. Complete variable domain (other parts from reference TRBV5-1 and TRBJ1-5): KAGVTQTPRYLIKTRGQQVTLSCSPISGHRSVSWYQQTPGQGLQFLFEYFSETQRNKGNFPGRFSGRQFSNSRSEMNVSTLELGDSALYLCASSLTGEQPQHFGDGTRLSIL.